Presented here are 24 T cell receptor beta chains from one specimen sequenced in a study of cytomegalovirus exposure and HLA in healthy donors. PCR amplification relied on 60 Vbeta primers (plus 13 Jbeta primers). Using immunoSEQ multiplex PCR, the repertoire was profiled, and TCRdb retains in-frame clones only, with some absent. The sample carries about 140,000 clones, 77% recorded once. The sequenced sample was PBMCs. All receptors come from a male donor in good health and CMV-seronegative.

The chain employs TRBV7-9 and TRBJ2-3; a weak D match, TRBD2 (7 bases). Germline lookup yields CDR1 SEHNR and CDR2 FQNEAQ (reference sequence). The V end was cut by 5 bases, the J end by 2 bases, with 14 bases between. This CDR3 comprises 15 residues. CDR3 in amino acids: CASSRQGRVTDTQYF. CDR3 sequence (DNA): TGTGCCAGCAGCCGCCAGGGGAGGGTCACAGATACGCAGTATTTT.

The rearrangement uses TRBV21-1 and TRBJ2-7; the D call TRBD2 from the table was never checked on the DNA. TRBV21-1 corresponds to a pseudogene. This CDR3 has 15 amino acids. The CDR3 DNA reads TGTGCCAGCAGCGGGGGAGGGGCCGCCACCTACGAGCAGTACTTC. It codes for CASSGGGAATYEQYF.

The rearrangement links TRBV27 to TRBJ2-7; 13 positions match TRBD2. Trimming removed 10 bases from V and 2 bases from J; junction bases left unmatched: 2. The germline CDR1 and CDR2 sequences are MNHEY and SMNVEV (reference sequence). This CDR3 is built from 13 residues. CDR3 nucleotides: TGTGCCACCGGGACTAGCGGGGCCTACGAGCAGTACTTC. Translating it yields CATGTSGAYEQYF.

In its sample, this clone was seen once. The J gene is TRBJ2-3, the V gene TRBV11-3, with 8 bases aligning to TRBD2. Germline CDR1 reads SGHNT; CDR2 reads YENEEA. The CDR3 loop spans 16 amino acids. V trimming: 5 bases; J trimming: 4 bases; junction bases outside the gene matches: 11. The CDR3: CASSPNSGVGADTQYF. DNA of the CDR3: TGTGCCAGCAGCCCGAATAGCGGGGTCGGAGCAGATACGCAGTATTTT.

The chain links TRBV5-1 to TRBJ2-1; D might be TRBD2 (5 bases). The germline V gene has CDR1 SGHRS and CDR2 YFSETQ. This CDR3 is built from 13 residues. Trimming took off 0 bases at V and 9 bases at J, with 10 bases between the two ends. CDR3 sequence reads: CASSLDLRAEQFF. CDR3 nucleotides: TGCGCCAGCAGCTTGGATTTGAGGGCTGAGCAGTTCTTC.

The gene calls are TRBV4-1 and TRBJ2-1; 10 bases map to TRBD2. This CDR3 spans 16 amino acids. The V gene end was trimmed by 1 base and the J gene end by 0 bases; junction bases not matched to a gene: 0. The V gene's germline CDR1 is MGHRA and CDR2 YSYEKL. The DNA of the CDR3 is TGCGCCAGCAGCCAAGTAGCGGGGGGCTCCTACAATGAGCAGTTCTTC. It yields the protein CASSQVAGGSYNEQFF.

The V gene is TRBV6-1, the J gene TRBJ2-5; 8 bases are a match to TRBD1. This CDR3 region has 14 residues. The V segment lost 7 bases and the J segment 4 bases; nucleotides outside the gene matches: 8. Germline-derived CDR1 and CDR2 are MNHNS and SASEGT. CDR3 DNA: TGTGCCAGCACCCCAGGACAGGGACGAGAGACCCAGTACTTC. This codes for CASTPGQGRETQYF.

This clone appeared a few times. The chain combines TRBV29-1 with TRBJ2-7, with D uncertain. The germline V gene encodes CDR1 SQVTM and CDR2 ANQGSEA. Trimming shortened V by 6 bases and J by 3 bases, and 18 bases separated the two germline ends. The CDR3 is made up of 14 amino acids. The CDR3 bases are TGCAGCGTCACCCAGGATCCATTCGACTACGAGCAGTACTTC. This codes for CSVTQDPFDYEQYF.

In its sample, this clone was seen a few times. This chain uses TRBV5-1 with TRBJ2-1; 10 bases are shared with TRBD1. The germline gives CDR1 SGHRS, CDR2 YFSETQ. The V segment lost 4 bases and the J segment 2 bases; nucleotides outside the gene matches: 0. CDR3 size: 14 residues. The CDR3 is CASSDRGPYNEQFF. The CDR3 nucleotides are TGCGCCAGCAGCGACAGGGGGCCCTACAATGAGCAGTTCTTC.

The J gene is TRBJ1-4, the V gene TRBV4-2; possible D gene TRBD1, 5 bases. The germline V and J ends were trimmed by 2 bases and 3 bases, with 10 bases remaining between them. This CDR3 is 15 amino acids long. In germline, CDR1 is LGHNA, CDR2 YNFKEQ. The CDR3 spells CASSQSEGANEKLFF. Written as DNA, the CDR3 is TGTGCCAGCAGCCAATCAGAAGGGGCTAATGAAAAACTGTTTTTT.

V is TRBV27 and J is TRBJ2-7, with TRBD2 matching 7 bases. This CDR3 contains 14 residues. Trimming at V came to 2 bases and at J to 1 base, leaving 2 bases not matched to a gene. Per germline, CDR1 MNHEY and CDR2 SMNVEV (reference sequence). For the CDR3, the DNA is TGTGCCAGCAGTTTAACTAGCGCGTCCTACGAGCAGTACTTC. Protein sequence: CASSLTSASYEQYF.

The chain links TRBV5-4 to TRBJ2-5, with D maybe TRBD1 (6 bases). The germline gives CDR1 SGHNT, CDR2 YYREEE (reference sequence). This CDR3 contains 16 residues. The V end lost 1 base, the J end lost 2 bases, and 15 bases lay between the germline ends. CDR3 region: CASSLSPQGIQETQYF. The CDR3 DNA sequence: TGTGCCAGCAGCTTGAGTCCCCAGGGGATTCAAGAGACCCAGTACTTC.

CDR3 sequence: CASSLDSGAGGRGYTF. The CDR3 DNA follows: TGTGCCAGCAGCTTAGACTCAGGGGCAGGGGGACGGGGCTACACCTTC. The gene calls are TRBV7-9 and TRBJ1-2; TRBD1 matches at 7 bases. The CDR3 runs to 16 residues. Trimming took 1 base from V and 8 from J; bases not matched to a gene: 13. CDR1 and CDR2 from the germline V gene are SEHNR and FQNEAQ (reference sequence).

This chain links TRBV4-2 with TRBJ2-5; 7 bases are a match to TRBD2. The CDR3 runs 16 residues. Germline V CDR1 and CDR2: LGHNA, YNFKEQ. Germline trimming cut 0 bases from V and 2 bases from J; bases unmatched to any gene: 6. CDR3 DNA sequence: TGTGCCAGCAGCCAAGATGGTAGCGGGTTACAAGAGACCCAGTACTTC. Translation gives CASSQDGSGLQETQYF.

The V and J genes are TRBV11-1 and TRBJ2-5; 11 nucleotides align to TRBD1. This CDR3 comprises 16 residues. Trimming cost V 6 bases and J 1 base; bases outside gene matches: 7. CDR1 and CDR2 (germline): SGHAT, FQDESV (reference sequence). CDR3 region: CASRKRTGGIQETQYF. In DNA form, the CDR3 reads TGTGCCAGCAGAAAAAGGACAGGGGGCATCCAAGAGACCCAGTACTTC.

The chain carries TRBV19 and TRBJ1-1; 10 bases map to TRBD1. Per germline, CDR1 LNHDA and CDR2 SQIVND (reference sequence). The junction had 7 bases not matched to a gene; V was cut back by 5 bases and J by 1 base. This CDR3 spans 16 amino acids. The CDR3 sequence is CASSASGTGENTEAFF. Here the CDR3 DNA reads TGTGCCAGTAGTGCGTCTGGGACAGGGGAGAACACTGAAGCTTTCTTT.

This chain connects TRBV7-3 to TRBJ2-1; 8 bases are shared with TRBD2. This CDR3 comprises 15 residues. Germline values: CDR1 SGHTA, CDR2 FQGTGA. The junction had 6 bases not matched to a gene; V was cut back by 4 bases and J by 4 bases. CDR3 amino acids: CASSSGGALYNEQFF. For the CDR3, the DNA is TGTGCCAGCAGCTCCGGGGGGGCCCTTTACAATGAGCAGTTCTTC.

The chain employs TRBV5-1 and TRBJ1-1; the D is unclear. CDR1 and CDR2 from the germline V gene are SGHRS and YFSETQ. This CDR3 is 13 amino acids long. Deletions cut 0 bases from V and 5 bases from J, with 8 bases between. This chain's CDR3 is CASSLERETEAFF. The DNA of the CDR3 is TGCGCCAGCAGCTTGGAGAGGGAGACTGAAGCTTTCTTT.

This chain connects TRBV6-1 to TRBJ2-2; TRBD2 might be the D (6 bases). Trimming took off 7 bases at V and 5 bases at J, with 8 bases between the two ends. The germline gives CDR1 MNHNS, CDR2 SASEGT. The CDR3 is made up of 12 amino acids. Here the CDR3 DNA reads TGTGCCAGCACTGGGACTACCGGGGAGCTGTTTTTT. This codes for CASTGTTGELFF.

The gene calls are TRBV30 and TRBJ1-1; D is undetermined. Trimming left V 2 bases short and J 7 bases short, with 8 bases between. From germline, CDR1 is GTSNPN and CDR2 SVGIG (reference sequence). This CDR3 contains 11 residues. The CDR3 region has the DNA TGTGCCTGGAGTTCCCGTCTTGAAGCTTTCTTT. This codes for CAWSSRLEAFF.

The chain joins TRBV7-9 to TRBJ2-7; maybe TRBD1 (7 bases). V dropped 4 bases and J dropped 7 bases, with 14 bases sitting between them. This CDR3 comprises 13 residues. CDR1 and CDR2 (germline): SEHNR, FQNEAQ (reference sequence). CDR3 sequence (DNA): TGTGCCAGCAGCTCCACAGGGGCGGGGGAGCAGTACTTC. It translates to CASSSTGAGEQYF. The full variable domain, in which reference TRBV7-9 and TRBJ2-7 provide the parts outside the CDR3, is DTGVSQNPRHKITKRGQNVTFRCDPISEHNRLYWYRQTLGQGPEFLTYFQNEAQLEKSRLLSDRFSAERPKGSFSTLEIQRTEQGDSAMYLCASSSTGAGEQYFGPGTRLTVT.

V is TRBV4-1 and J is TRBJ2-3; 7 bases agree with TRBD1. The ends lost 1 base at V and 2 bases at J; junction bases unmatched: 3. Germline CDR1 is MGHRA and CDR2 is YSYEKL. There are 15 residues in the CDR3. CDR3 loop: CASSQGQGNTDTQYF. The CDR3 DNA reads TGCGCCAGCAGCCAAGGACAGGGAAACACAGATACGCAGTATTTT.

This clone was counted once. The gene calls are TRBV10-3 and TRBJ2-1, with 12 bases matching TRBD2. The CDR3 has 15 residues. With 7 bases clipped from V and 4 bases from J, the junction kept 5 bases outside the gene matches. Germline assignment: CDR1 ENHRY and CDR2 SYGVKD. CDR3 nucleotides: TGTGCCATCACCGCTAGCGGGGGGGCTTACAATGAGCAGTTCTTC. It yields the protein CAITASGGAYNEQFF.

The genes are TRBV6-1 and TRBJ1-2, with a weak D call TRBD1 (5 bases). Germline CDR1 is MNHNS and CDR2 is SASEGT. Trimming took off 2 bases at V and 8 bases at J, with 9 bases between the two ends. CDR3 size: 12 residues. DNA of the CDR3: TGTGCCAGCAGTGAACTTGGGGGGGGCTACACCTTC. This codes for CASSELGGGYTF.